This note documents a single T cell receptor beta chain sequence. Its antigen remains unidentified. This specimen belongs to a study of blood T cells in healthy people across ages. Study-level points and caveats: More naive CD4+ cells and higher diversity marked long-lived donors relative to aged donors.

In germline, CDR1 is DFQATT, CDR2 SNEGSKA (reference sequence). CDR3 length: 14 amino acids. V shed 6 bases and J shed 6 bases, with 18 bases lying between them. The draw of peripheral blood yielded ten milliliters from each donor. The use of a sample-barcoded 5' primer and a J-beta primer mix characterized a second PCR of about 7 to 12 cycles. Every individual sample yielded 3 million or more paired-end reads (each containing CDR3). TCRdb called the 5' RACE reads again in MiXCR, with one record for every CDR3 protein. The sample has 1.5 million or so distinct CDR3 sequences, roughly 40% seen once. Sequencing input: blood. V and J are TRBV20-1 and TRBJ1-3, with a tentative D call TRBD1 (5 bases). This clonotype was sampled from a woman in her late teens or twenties in good health. The CDR3 sequence is CSASDGGEANTIYF. The CDR3 DNA is TGCAGTGCCTCCGACGGGGGGGAGGCAAACACCATATATTTT.